The rows below give T cell receptor beta chains drawn from one sample of a study of PD-1 blockade in classical Hodgkin lymphoma. The method was immunoSEQ multiplex PCR; TCRdb's version includes in-frame clones alone and lacks a portion of them. The sample lists 37,000 or so clones, almost 90% occurring once. The sample here was peripheral blood mononuclear cells (PBMCs), taken before the second cycle of nivolumab. The receptor source for this set is a human donor with classical Hodgkin lymphoma. Both conserved end residues are part of each CDR3. Each record gives: J gene, V gene, D gene, clone size, CDR3 DNA, CDR3 protein. D genes are given only for firm matches. Clone size is shown for a subset of rows, as once, few, many or a class of expanded clone.

J gene: TRBJ2-7
V gene: TRBV7-9
D gene: TRBD2
clone size: NA
CDR3 DNA: TGTGCCAGCAGCCCTCTAGCGGGAGGCCACGAGCAGTACTTC
CDR3 protein: CASSPLAGGHEQYF

J gene: TRBJ1-1
V gene: TRBV4-1
D gene: NA
clone size: NA
CDR3 DNA: TGCGCCAGCAGCCACCGGGGGGGAGCTTTCTTT
CDR3 protein: CASSHRGGAFF

J gene: TRBJ2-1
V gene: TRBV19
D gene: NA
clone size: NA
CDR3 DNA: TGTGCCTCACGGCGTTGGCAGGGTCCCAATGAGCAGTTCTTC
CDR3 protein: CASRRWQGPNEQFF

J gene: TRBJ2-1
V gene: TRBV7-3
D gene: NA
clone size: NA
CDR3 DNA: TGTGCCAGCAGCTTAGGCTCCTACAATGAGCAGTTCTTC
CDR3 protein: CASSLGSYNEQFF

J gene: TRBJ2-3
V gene: TRBV2
D gene: NA
clone size: medium-sized
CDR3 DNA: TGTGCCAGCAGTGAGACGGGTCGGGAAGATACGCAGTATTTT
CDR3 protein: CASSETGREDTQYF

J gene: TRBJ2-7
V gene: TRBV5-1
D gene: NA
clone size: NA
CDR3 DNA: TGCGCCAGCAGCTTGGACCCCATCTACGAGCAGTACTTC
CDR3 protein: CASSLDPIYEQYF

J gene: TRBJ2-2
V gene: TRBV9
D gene: NA
clone size: few
CDR3 DNA: TGTGCCAGCGCAATTTCGAGCACCGGGGAGCTGTTTTTT
CDR3 protein: CASAISSTGELFF

J gene: TRBJ1-1
V gene: TRBV5-4
D gene: NA
clone size: NA
CDR3 DNA: TGTGCCAGCAGCTTGAGTTGGACATTGAACACTGAAGCTTTCTTT
CDR3 protein: CASSLSWTLNTEAFF

J gene: TRBJ2-7
V gene: TRBV27
D gene: NA
clone size: NA
CDR3 DNA: TGTGCCAGCAGTTGGAACCCGGCAAGCTACGAGCAGTACTTC
CDR3 protein: CASSWNPASYEQYF

J gene: TRBJ2-7
V gene: TRBV7-8
D gene: TRBD2
clone size: once
CDR3 DNA: TGTGCCAGCAGAGATACTCCGGGACTAGAGTTTAACGAGCAGTACTTC
CDR3 protein: CASRDTPGLEFNEQYF

J gene: TRBJ2-1
V gene: TRBV5-1
D gene: NA
clone size: NA
CDR3 DNA: TGCGCCAGCAGGTTACAACAGGGACGATACAATGAGCAGTTCTTC
CDR3 protein: CASRLQQGRYNEQFF